This T cell receptor (beta chain) was captured by sequencing in a study of blood T cell repertoires in COVID-19. At the level of the study: PBMCs, B-cell-depleted T cells, or T cells were the source of the cDNA or gDNA that made up the material.

Sequencing used immunoSEQ multiplex PCR; TCRdb keeps in-frame clones, though not all of them. The table has over 85,000 clones, 70% to 90% seen once. Material for sequencing was peripheral blood. The receptor was derived from a human donor in a cohort sampled during active COVID-19.

The CDR3 loop reads CASSPYRTGNTEAFF. The CDR3 DNA is TGCGCCAGCAGCCCATACCGGACAGGGAACACTGAAGCTTTCTTT. The chain couples TRBV5-1 to TRBJ1-1, with 7 bases that match TRBD1. Trimming removed 4 bases from V and 1 base from J; junction bases left unmatched: 7. The length of the CDR3 is 15 residues. Germline V gene lookup returns CDR1 SGHRS and CDR2 YFSETQ.